Described below is a single T cell receptor (beta chain) sequence and its context. The antigen is not known. The data were taken from a study of long-term antiretroviral therapy in people with HIV. The overall study: The earliest samples predate the 2015 immediate-ART recommendation by about a decade. Study-wide points: Versus controls, repertoires in people with HIV had narrower CDR3 length ranges.

A v3.0 immunoSEQ assay was performed at survey level. The assay was immunoSEQ multiplex PCR, and TCRdb's table has in-frame clones only and misses some. The sample contains 35,000 to 40,000 clones, around 94% of which appear only once. Germline loops: CDR1 MNHEY, CDR2 SVGAGI. There are 13 residues in the CDR3. With 2 bases removed from V and 9 bases from J, the gap between germline ends came to 11 bases. The sequence derives from a woman aged 50 to 60 with HIV. This material consisted of unsorted PBMCs, taken 4.1 years after starting antiretroviral therapy. V usage is TRBV6-5 and J usage is TRBJ2-1; TRBD2 is a possible D gene (5 bases). CDR3 residues: CASSYPSRGEQFF. The CDR3 bases are TGTGCCAGCAGTTACCCTAGCCGGGGTGAGCAGTTCTTC.